Below, 12 T cell receptor beta chains from the same sample are listed, as sequenced in a study of T-cell memory formation after mild COVID-19. TCRdb re-called the 5' RACE reads with MiXCR, one entry per CDR3 protein. The sample carries more than 300,000 distinct CDR3 sequences, more than 13% recorded once. Sequencing input: PBMCs or a T cell subset sorted from them (not recorded which). These receptors were collected from a man aged 18 to 35 who had mild COVID-19 (a few samples of this study predate the infection). Cell type and time point are not known.

The V call is TRBV11-3, the J call TRBJ2-2, with 9 bases lining up with TRBD2. The J segment lost 1 base and the V segment lost 5 bases, leaving 8 bases of the junction unmatched. The CDR3 contains 17 residues. CDR1 SGHNT and CDR2 YENEEA come from the germline V gene. CDR3 DNA: TGTGCCAGCAGCGAGTCCCTGACTAGCGGGAACACCGGGGAGCTGTTTTTT. Protein product: CASSESLTSGNTGELFF.

This clonotype has a handful of counts. This chain connects TRBV6-1 to TRBJ1-5, with 9 bases matching TRBD1. Per the germline V gene, CDR1 is MNHNS and CDR2 is SASEGT. V lost 6 bases and J lost 6; bases outside the gene matches: 12. This CDR3 is built from 16 residues. CDR3 protein: CASRFRGGQGSQPQHF. Here the CDR3 DNA reads TGTGCCAGCAGATTCAGAGGGGGACAGGGTTCTCAGCCCCAGCATTTT.

This clonotype was counted only a few times. The chain employs TRBV5-1 and TRBJ1-5; 7 bases map to TRBD1. V lost 3 bases and J lost 3; bases outside the gene matches: 3. The CDR3 consists of 14 residues. Germline values: CDR1 SGHRS, CDR2 YFSETQ. The CDR3 bases are TGCGCCAGCAGCTCGACAGGGCCCAATCAGCCCCAGCATTTT. Amino acids: CASSSTGPNQPQHF.

There are a few counts of this clonotype. This sequence joins TRBV9 and TRBJ2-7; no reliable D call. Trimming took off 2 bases at V and 0 bases at J, with 9 bases between the two ends. The CDR3 sequence is 14 residues long. In germline, CDR1 is SGDLS, CDR2 YYNGEE. The CDR3 here is CASSVYPDSYEQYF. In DNA form, the CDR3 reads TGTGCCAGCAGCGTTTATCCGGACTCCTACGAGCAGTACTTC.

The chain employs TRBV20-1 and TRBJ2-1; D possibly matches TRBD1 or TRBD2 (6 bases each). With 4 bases removed from V and 0 bases from J, the gap between germline ends came to 16 bases. Germline CDR1 is DFQATT and CDR2 is SNEGSKA (reference sequence). CDR3 length equals 16 residues. CDR3 amino acids: CSAITRGAVSYNEQFF. The CDR3 DNA sequence: TGCAGTGCTATAACGAGGGGGGCCGTCTCCTACAATGAGCAGTTCTTC.

This clonotype was recorded at least ten times. The chain links TRBV4-2 to TRBJ1-2; 7 bases line up with TRBD1. The CDR3 runs to 15 residues. Germline CDR1 and CDR2: LGHNA and YNFKEQ. Trimming at V came to 4 bases and at J to 1 base, leaving 6 bases not matched to a gene. The CDR3 nucleotides are TGTGCCAGCAGCCGAGAACAGGGGATTAACTATGGCTACACCTTC. Translated: CASSREQGINYGYTF.

This clonotype showed up just a few times. The chain links TRBV11-1 to TRBJ2-7; D call uncertain. Germline CDR1 SGHAT, CDR2 FQDESV (reference sequence). Trimming removed 3 bases at V and 0 bases at J, with 9 bases between. The CDR3 extends over 14 amino acids. DNA for the CDR3: TGTGCCAGCAGCTTTTATGAAACCTCCTACGAGCAGTACTTC. Translation gives CASSFYETSYEQYF.

This clonotype showed up just a few times. The rearrangement links TRBV3-1 to TRBJ2-1; D unclear. The CDR3 totals 13 residues. In germline, CDR1 is LGHDT, CDR2 YNNKEL (reference sequence). V shed 4 bases and J shed 4 bases, with 8 bases lying between them. The CDR3 loop is CASSLLPYNEQFF. The CDR3 DNA is TGTGCCAGCAGCCTTCTGCCATACAATGAGCAGTTCTTC.

This chain uses TRBV20-1 with TRBJ1-6, with TRBD1 as a possible D gene (5 bases). The CDR3 has 13 residues. V was cut by 6 bases and J by 5 bases, with 11 bases left in between. Germline lookup yields CDR1 DFQATT and CDR2 SNEGSKA (reference sequence). CDR3 bases: TGCAGTGCCACCTTACAGGATAATTCACCCCTCCACTTT. This translates into CSATLQDNSPLHF.

The V and J genes are TRBV12-3 or TRBV12-4 and TRBJ1-6, with D maybe TRBD1 (6 bases). V lost 3 bases and J 9 bases, leaving 12 bases between the germline ends. There are 14 residues in the CDR3. The CDR3 coding sequence is TGTGCCAGCAGTTTCCAGGGGACGGCTTCACCCCTCCACTTT. Translated: CASSFQGTASPLHF.

This clonotype has more than one count but fewer than ten. This sequence joins TRBV10-3 and TRBJ2-3, with D possibly being TRBD1 or TRBD2 (6 bases each). The length of the CDR3 is 11 residues. CDR1 and CDR2 (germline): ENHRY, SYGVKD. Trimming shortened V by 8 bases and J by 5 bases, and 8 bases separated the two germline ends. CDR3 DNA sequence: TGTGCCATCGGGGGGCAAGATACGCAGTATTTT. Translated, it gives CAIGGQDTQYF.

The rearrangement links TRBV5-1 to TRBJ2-2; D is ambiguous. Looked up from germline, CDR1 is SGHRS and CDR2 is YFSETQ. Trimming removed 2 bases at V and 1 base at J, with 9 bases between. This CDR3 is 15 amino acids long. The CDR3 DNA reads TGCGCCAGCAGCTTAGGTTGGGGGAACACCGGGGAGCTGTTTTTT. Protein sequence: CASSLGWGNTGELFF.